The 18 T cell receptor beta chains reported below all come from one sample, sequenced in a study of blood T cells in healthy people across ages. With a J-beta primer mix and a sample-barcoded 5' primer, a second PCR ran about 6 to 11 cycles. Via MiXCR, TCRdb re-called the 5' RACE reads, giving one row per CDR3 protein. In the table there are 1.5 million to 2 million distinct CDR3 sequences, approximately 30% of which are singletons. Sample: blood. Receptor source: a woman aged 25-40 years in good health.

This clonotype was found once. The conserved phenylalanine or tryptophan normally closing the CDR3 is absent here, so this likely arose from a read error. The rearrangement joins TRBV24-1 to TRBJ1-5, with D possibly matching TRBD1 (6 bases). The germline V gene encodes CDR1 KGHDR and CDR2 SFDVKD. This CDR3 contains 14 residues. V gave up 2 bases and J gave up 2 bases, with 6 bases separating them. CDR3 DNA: TGTGCCACCAGTGATTCAGGGGGCAATCAGCCCCAGCATTGT. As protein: CATSDSGGNQPQHC.

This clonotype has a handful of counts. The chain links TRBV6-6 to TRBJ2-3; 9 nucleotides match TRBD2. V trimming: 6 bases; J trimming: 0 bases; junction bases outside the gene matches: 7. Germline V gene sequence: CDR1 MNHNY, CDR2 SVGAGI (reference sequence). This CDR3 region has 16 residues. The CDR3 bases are TGTGCCAGCAGAGATTCCACTAGCGGGAGCACAGATACGCAGTATTTT. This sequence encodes CASRDSTSGSTDTQYF.

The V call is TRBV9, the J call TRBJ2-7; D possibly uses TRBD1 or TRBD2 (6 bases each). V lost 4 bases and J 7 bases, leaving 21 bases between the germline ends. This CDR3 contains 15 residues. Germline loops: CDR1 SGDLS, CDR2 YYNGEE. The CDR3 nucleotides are TGTGCCAGCAGCCCACGTGGGGGGCTCTACAATGAGCAGTACTTC. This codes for CASSPRGGLYNEQYF. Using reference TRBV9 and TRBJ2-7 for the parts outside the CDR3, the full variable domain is DSGVTQTPKHLITATGQRVTLRCSPRSGDLSVYWYQQSLDQGLQFLIQYYNGEERAKGNILERFSAQQFPDLHSELNLSSLELGDSALYFCASSPRGGLYNEQYFGPGTRLTVT.

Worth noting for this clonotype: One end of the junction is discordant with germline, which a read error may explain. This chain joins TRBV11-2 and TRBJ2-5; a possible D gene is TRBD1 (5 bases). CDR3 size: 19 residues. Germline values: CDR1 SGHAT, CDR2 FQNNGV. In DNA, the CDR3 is TGCGCCAGCAGCCTCTATGGGGCAGAGGCAACCCTCGACCAAGAGACCCAGTACTTC. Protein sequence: CASSLYGAEATLDQETQYF.

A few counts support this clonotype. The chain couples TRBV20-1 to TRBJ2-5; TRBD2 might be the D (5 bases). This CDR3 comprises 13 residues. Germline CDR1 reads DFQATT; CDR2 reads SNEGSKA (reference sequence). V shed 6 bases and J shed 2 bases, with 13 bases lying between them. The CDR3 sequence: CSATGVAQETQYF. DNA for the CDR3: TGCAGTGCCACCGGGGTAGCTCAAGAGACCCAGTACTTC.

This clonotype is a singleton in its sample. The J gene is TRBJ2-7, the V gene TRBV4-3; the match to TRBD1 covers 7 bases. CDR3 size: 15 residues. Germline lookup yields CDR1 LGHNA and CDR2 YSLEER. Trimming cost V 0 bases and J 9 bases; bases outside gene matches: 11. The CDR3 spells CASSQDMRQGSGQYF. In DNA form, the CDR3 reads TGCGCCAGCAGCCAAGATATGAGACAGGGATCGGGGCAGTACTTC.

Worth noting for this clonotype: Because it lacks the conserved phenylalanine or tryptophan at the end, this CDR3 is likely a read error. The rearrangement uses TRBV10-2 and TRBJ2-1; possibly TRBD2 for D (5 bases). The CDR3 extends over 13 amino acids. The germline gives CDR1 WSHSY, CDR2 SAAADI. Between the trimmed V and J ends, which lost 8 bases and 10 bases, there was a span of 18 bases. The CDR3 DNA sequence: TGCGCCAGCTCGATCAGACTACGGGTCGAGCAGTTCGTC. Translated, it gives CASSIRLRVEQFV.

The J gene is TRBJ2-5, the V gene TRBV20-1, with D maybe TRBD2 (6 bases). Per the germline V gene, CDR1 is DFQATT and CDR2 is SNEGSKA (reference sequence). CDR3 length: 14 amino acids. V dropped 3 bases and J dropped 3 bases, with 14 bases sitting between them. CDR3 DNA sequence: TGCAGTGCTAGGCGGGGCGGGGTAGAAGAGACCCAGTACTTC. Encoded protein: CSARRGGVEETQYF.

CDR3 sequence (DNA): TGCAGCTGCTATTGGCCCTTTAACACTGAAGCTTTCTTT. The encoded protein is CSCYWPFNTEAFF. V and J are TRBV29-1 and TRBJ1-1; D ambiguous. Trimming left V 8 bases short and J 2 bases short, with 15 bases between. Germline assignment: CDR1 SQVTM and CDR2 ANQGSEA. The CDR3 spans 13 residues.

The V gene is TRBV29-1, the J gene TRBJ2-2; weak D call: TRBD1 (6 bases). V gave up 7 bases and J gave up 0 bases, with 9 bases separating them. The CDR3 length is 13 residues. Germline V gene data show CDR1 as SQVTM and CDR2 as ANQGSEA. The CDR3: CSAGTPNTGELFF. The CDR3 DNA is TGCAGCGCGGGGACACCGAACACCGGGGAGCTGTTTTTT.

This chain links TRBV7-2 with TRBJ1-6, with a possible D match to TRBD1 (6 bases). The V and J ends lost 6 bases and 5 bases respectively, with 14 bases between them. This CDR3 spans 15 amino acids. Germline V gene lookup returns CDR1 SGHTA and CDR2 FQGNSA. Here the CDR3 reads CASSLSGQNNSPLHF. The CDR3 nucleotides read TGTGCCAGCAGTTTATCGGGACAAAATAATTCACCCCTCCACTTT.

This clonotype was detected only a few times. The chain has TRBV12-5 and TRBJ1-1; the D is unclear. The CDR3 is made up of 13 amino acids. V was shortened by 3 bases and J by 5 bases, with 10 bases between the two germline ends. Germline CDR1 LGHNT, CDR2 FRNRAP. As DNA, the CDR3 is TGTGCTAGTGGTTTTCGGGTCACAACTGAAGCTTTCTTT. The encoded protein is CASGFRVTTEAFF.

CDR3 sequence: CSAAPDRNQPQHF. Here the CDR3 DNA reads TGCAGCGCTGCCCCGGACAGAAATCAGCCCCAGCATTTT. V and J are TRBV29-1 and TRBJ1-5; TRBD1 might be the D (6 bases). This CDR3 has 13 amino acids. With 7 bases removed from V and 4 bases from J, the gap between germline ends came to 14 bases. Germline V gene data show CDR1 as SQVTM and CDR2 as ANQGSEA.

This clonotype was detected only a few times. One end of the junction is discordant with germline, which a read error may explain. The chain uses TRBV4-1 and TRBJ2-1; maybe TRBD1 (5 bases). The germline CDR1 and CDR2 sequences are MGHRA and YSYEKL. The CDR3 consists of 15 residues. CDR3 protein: CANSFEGYRLNGQFF. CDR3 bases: TGCGCCAACAGCTTCGAAGGATACAGGCTTAATGGGCAGTTCTTC.

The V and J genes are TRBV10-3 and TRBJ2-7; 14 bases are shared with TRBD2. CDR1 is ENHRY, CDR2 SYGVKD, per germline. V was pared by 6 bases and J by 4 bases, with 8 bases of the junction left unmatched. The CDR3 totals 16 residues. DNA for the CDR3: TGTGCCATCAGCGAAACCGGGACTAGCGGGAGTTACGAGCAGTACTTC. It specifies CAISETGTSGSYEQYF.

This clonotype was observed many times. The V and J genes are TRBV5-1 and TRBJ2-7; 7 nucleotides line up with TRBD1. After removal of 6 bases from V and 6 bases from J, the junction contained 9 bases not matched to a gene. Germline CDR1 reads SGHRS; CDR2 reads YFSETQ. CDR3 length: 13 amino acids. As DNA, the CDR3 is TGCGCCAGCACGACAGGGCCTATGGGCGAGCAGTACTTC. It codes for CASTTGPMGEQYF.

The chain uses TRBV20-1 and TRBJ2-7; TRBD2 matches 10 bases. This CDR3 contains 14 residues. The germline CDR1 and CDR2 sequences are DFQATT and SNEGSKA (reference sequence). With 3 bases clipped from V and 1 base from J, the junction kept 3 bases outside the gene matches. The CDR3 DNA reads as TGCAGTGCTAGGGGGACTAGCGCGTCCTACGAGCAGTACTTC. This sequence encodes CSARGTSASYEQYF.

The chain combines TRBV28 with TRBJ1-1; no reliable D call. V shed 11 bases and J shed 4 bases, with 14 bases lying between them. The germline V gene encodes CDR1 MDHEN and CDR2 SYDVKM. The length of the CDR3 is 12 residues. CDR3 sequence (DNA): TGTGCCGTTCAGGACCACACCACTGAAGCTTTCTTT. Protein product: CAVQDHTTEAFF.